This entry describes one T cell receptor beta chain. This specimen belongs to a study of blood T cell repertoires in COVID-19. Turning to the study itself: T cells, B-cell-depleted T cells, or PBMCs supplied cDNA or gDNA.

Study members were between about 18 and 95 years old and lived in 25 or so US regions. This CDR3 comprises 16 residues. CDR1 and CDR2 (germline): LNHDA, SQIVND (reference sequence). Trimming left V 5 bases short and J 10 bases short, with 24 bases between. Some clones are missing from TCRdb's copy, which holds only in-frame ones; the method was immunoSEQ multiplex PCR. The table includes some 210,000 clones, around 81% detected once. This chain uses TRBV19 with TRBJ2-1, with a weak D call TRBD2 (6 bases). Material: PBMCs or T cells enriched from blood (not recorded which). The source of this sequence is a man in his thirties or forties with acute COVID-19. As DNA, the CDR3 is TGTGCCAGTAGTCTGGGACTCTTGAGAAACGGGGGAGAGCAGTTCTTC. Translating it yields CASSLGLLRNGGEQFF. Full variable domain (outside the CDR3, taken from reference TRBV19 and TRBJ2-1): DGGITQSPKYLFRKEGQNVTLSCEQNLNHDAMYWYRQDPGQGLRLIYYSQIVNDFQKGDIAEGYSVSREKKESFPLTVTSAQKNPTAFYLCASSLGLLRNGGEQFFGPGTRLTVL.